What follows is one TCR beta chain and its context. Germline V gene data show CDR1 as SGHAT and CDR2 as FQDESV (reference sequence). CDR3 length: 16 amino acids. Losses at the gene ends were 5 bases for V and 9 bases for J; bases not matched to a gene: 15. Produced via immunoSEQ multiplex PCR; TCRdb's table is partial and in-frame only. The profile shows fewer than 150,000 clones, 78% of them singletons. This sample was taken from a study of blood T cell repertoires in COVID-19. As for the study in general: COVID-19 samples collected from the United States, Italy and Spain covered acute and convalescent phases.

V is TRBV11-1 and J is TRBJ2-1; 8 nucleotides align to TRBD2. This TCR was sampled from a man in his fifties or sixties who had recovered from COVID-19. The specimen sequenced was peripheral blood. In nucleotides, the CDR3 is TGTGCCAGCAGCCAAAAGCGGGAGTTTTGGCCGGGTGAGCAGTTCTTC. Translating it yields CASSQKREFWPGEQFF.